This entry lists 24 T cell receptor beta chains sequenced from one sample in a study of OX40 agonist ivuxolimab in advanced cancers. Repertoires were generated with immunoSEQ multiplex PCR, while TCRdb's copy carries only in-frame clones and drops some. This table holds tens of thousands of clones, 65% to 90% found once. This specimen was CD4+ or CD8+ T cells sorted from blood, taken in a trial of the OX40 agonist ivuxolimab. The receptors were gathered from an adult with an advanced solid tumor such as melanoma, head and neck, liver or kidney cancer.

V gene TRBV1 combines with J gene TRBJ2-3. TRBV1 is marked as a pseudogene. CDR3 size: 19 residues. The CDR3 nucleotides read TGCACCAGCAGCGTTCGCCTAGGGGACCAATCTTCTAGCACAGATACGCAGTATTTT. The encoded protein is CTSSVRLGDQSSSTDTQYF.

Judged by abundance, this clone is medium-sized. The chain recombines TRBV5-1 with TRBJ1-5; D possibly corresponds to TRBD1 (5 bases). CDR1 and CDR2 (germline): SGHRS, YFSETQ. V was trimmed by 4 bases and J by 6 bases, leaving 11 bases between them. This CDR3 is 13 amino acids long. The CDR3: CASSNDGGQPQHF. The CDR3 bases are TGCGCCAGCAGCAACGATGGGGGTCAGCCCCAGCATTTT.

This clone showed up just once. The chain combines TRBV6-1 with TRBJ1-6; 8 nucleotides match TRBD1. Germline V gene sequence: CDR1 MNHNS, CDR2 SASEGT. The CDR3 sequence is 16 residues long. The junction had 5 bases not matched to a gene; V was cut back by 1 base and J by 6 bases. CDR3 sequence reads: CASSEVDRVGNSPLHF. CDR3 nucleotide sequence: TGTGCCAGCAGTGAAGTGGACAGGGTGGGTAATTCACCCCTCCACTTT.

This chain links TRBV5-1 with TRBJ2-7; 11 nucleotides agree with TRBD2. The CDR3 extends over 14 amino acids. CDR1 is SGHRS and CDR2 is YFSETQ in the germline V gene. V was clipped by 3 bases and J by 2 bases; unmatched bases: 1. CDR3 residues: CASSSSGGTYEQYF. For the CDR3, the DNA is TGCGCCAGCAGCTCTAGCGGGGGGACCTACGAGCAGTACTTC.

The chain carries TRBV5-3 and TRBJ2-5; D gene uncertain. TRBV5-3 carries the ORF label, with uncertain function. The CDR3 is 13 residues long. Between the trimmed V and J ends, which lost 0 bases and 5 bases, there was a span of 8 bases. The chain's CDR3 is CARSLVLLETQYF. DNA for the CDR3: TGTGCCAGAAGCTTGGTACTACTGGAGACCCAGTACTTC.

The rearrangement joins TRBV10-3 to TRBJ2-3, with 10 positions matching TRBD2. CDR1 is ENHRY, CDR2 SYGVKD, per germline. Trimming removed 4 bases from V and 2 bases from J; junction bases left unmatched: 6. This CDR3 comprises 16 residues. The DNA of the CDR3 is TGTGCCATCAGTGCCCTAGCGGGGGAGTTCACAGATACGCAGTATTTT. This sequence encodes CAISALAGEFTDTQYF.

The chain employs TRBV2 and TRBJ1-5; D not resolved. Between the trimmed V and J ends, which lost 6 bases and 4 bases, there was a span of 16 bases. Looked up from germline, CDR1 is SNHLY and CDR2 is FYNNEI. This CDR3 has 15 residues. In DNA form, the CDR3 reads TGTGCCAGCAGCGTGACAAAGAACTTTAATCAGCCCCAGCATTTT. Protein product: CASSVTKNFNQPQHF. The complete variable domain, with remaining parts taken from reference TRBV2 and TRBJ1-5, reads EPEVTQTPSHQVTQMGQEVILRCVPISNHLYFYWYRQILGQKVEFLVSFYNNEISEKSEIFDDQFSVERPDGSNFTLKIRSTKLEDSAMYFCASSVTKNFNQPQHFGDGTRLSIL.

The gene calls are TRBV5-1 and TRBJ2-6; D is ambiguous. Germline-derived CDR1 and CDR2 are SGHRS and YFSETQ. Trimming cost V 5 bases and J 5 bases, with 11 bases left between them. The CDR3 has 14 residues. The CDR3 here is CASRTSLRANVLTF. The CDR3 coding sequence is TGCGCCAGCAGAACATCCCTTAGGGCCAACGTCCTGACTTTC.

The chain is built from TRBV30 and TRBJ1-5; tentatively, D is TRBD1 (6 bases). Germline CDR1 GTSNPN, CDR2 SVGIG (reference sequence). V was cut by 2 bases and J by 7 bases, with 15 bases left in between. This CDR3 spans 14 amino acids. In DNA form, the CDR3 reads TGTGCCTGGAGTCCACAGGGAGGGGGGCAGCCCCAGCATTTT. Amino acids: CAWSPQGGGQPQHF.

The chain carries TRBV30 and TRBJ1-5, with D perhaps TRBD1 (5 bases). Deletions cut 7 bases from V and 2 bases from J, with 12 bases between. This CDR3 spans 13 amino acids. Germline V CDR1 and CDR2: GTSNPN, SVGIG (reference sequence). In DNA form, the CDR3 reads TGTGCCTCGGGGGGATATGGCAATCAGCCCCAGCATTTT. Translation gives CASGGYGNQPQHF.

This chain links TRBV13 with TRBJ1-5; D call uncertain. In germline, CDR1 is PRHDT, CDR2 FYEKMQ (reference sequence). This CDR3 contains 15 residues. V gave up 0 bases and J gave up 2 bases, with 8 bases separating them. In nucleotides, the CDR3 is TGTGCCAGCAGCTTAGGGGTAAATGGCAATCAGCCCCAGCATTTT. It translates to CASSLGVNGNQPQHF.

The gene calls are TRBV15 and TRBJ2-1; D tentatively fits TRBD1 or TRBD2 (5 bases each). The V end was cut by 3 bases, the J end by 4 bases, with 13 bases between. The CDR3 runs 15 residues. Germline CDR1 and CDR2: LNHNV and YYDKDF (reference sequence). CDR3 sequence reads: CATSSGDPTYNEQFF. The DNA of the CDR3 is TGTGCCACCAGCAGCGGGGACCCGACGTACAATGAGCAGTTCTTC. Variable domain in full (rest from reference TRBV15 and TRBJ2-1): DAMVIQNPRYQVTQFGKPVTLSCSQTLNHNVMYWYQQKSSQAPKLLFHYYDKDFNNEADTPDNFQSRRPNTSFCFLDIRSPGLGDTAMYLCATSSGDPTYNEQFFGPGTRLTVL.

V is TRBV5-6 and J is TRBJ2-7, with D tentatively TRBD2 (5 bases). V was clipped by 3 bases and J by 2 bases, with 9 bases between them. The germline V gene encodes CDR1 SGHDT and CDR2 YYEEEE. The CDR3 runs to 13 residues. The CDR3 DNA reads as TGTGCCAGCAGCTCCGCGGGTCCCTACGAGCAGTACTTC. Translating gives CASSSAGPYEQYF.

The chain links TRBV5-1 to TRBJ1-2; TRBD1 matches at 7 bases. The trim removed 7 bases at V and 4 bases at J, leaving 16 bases unmatched. CDR3 length: 16 amino acids. Germline values: CDR1 SGHRS, CDR2 YFSETQ. CDR3 loop: CASRPAGGAEGYGYTF. The CDR3 region has the DNA TGCGCCAGCCGCCCCGCAGGGGGGGCGGAAGGCTATGGCTACACCTTC.

The CDR3: CASSYSGGRASGQYF. The CDR3 nucleotides read TGTGCCAGCAGTTACTCGGGCGGGAGGGCCTCGGGGCAGTACTTC. The rearrangement uses TRBV6-5 and TRBJ2-7; 9 bases agree with TRBD2. The V and J ends lost 0 bases and 9 bases, in that order; junction bases with no gene match: 9. Germline V gene lookup returns CDR1 MNHEY and CDR2 SVGAGI. This CDR3 has 15 amino acids.

The CDR3 is CASSQEGASGGGTDTQYF. As DNA, the CDR3 is TGCGCCAGCAGCCAAGAGGGGGCTAGCGGGGGAGGCACAGATACGCAGTATTTT. This chain joins TRBV4-1 and TRBJ2-3; 10 bases match TRBD2. Germline CDR1 and CDR2: MGHRA and YSYEKL. The junction had 7 bases not matched to a gene; V was cut back by 0 bases and J by 1 base. The CDR3 has 18 amino acids.

This clone was found once. The chain is built from TRBV18 and TRBJ1-5; TRBD1 matches 7 bases. The CDR3 consists of 14 residues. Germline values: CDR1 KGHSH, CDR2 LQKENI. Losses at the gene ends were 3 bases for V and 6 bases for J; bases not matched to a gene: 5. CDR3 nucleotide sequence: TGTGCCAGCTCACCGGACAGGATTGGTCAGCCCCAGCATTTT. This gives the protein CASSPDRIGQPQHF.

This chain connects TRBV11-2 to TRBJ2-5; 8 bases match TRBD1. Germline assignment: CDR1 SGHAT and CDR2 FQNNGV. The CDR3 runs 15 residues. J lost 5 bases, V lost 2 bases, and 7 bases had no gene match. The CDR3 sequence: CASSLNVDRAETQYF. The CDR3, as DNA: TGTGCCAGCAGCTTAAACGTGGACAGGGCGGAGACCCAGTACTTC.

This chain uses TRBV5-1 with TRBJ1-2; D may be TRBD1 (5 bases). The CDR3 covers 14 residues. The V gene's germline CDR1 is SGHRS and CDR2 YFSETQ. Trimming took off 1 base at V and 4 bases at J, with 11 bases between the two ends. The DNA of the CDR3 is TGCGCCAGCAGCTTGAACGACAGAGCCTATGGCTACACCTTC. Translation: CASSLNDRAYGYTF.

The rearrangement uses TRBV28 and TRBJ2-1; 9 bases line up with TRBD2. Germline CDR1 MDHEN, CDR2 SYDVKM. The V and J ends lost 4 bases and 12 bases, in that order; junction bases with no gene match: 10. CDR3 length: 14 amino acids. The CDR3 DNA reads TGTGCCAGCAGTTCCTTGGGACTAGCAATTGTGCAGTTCTTC. Translated, it gives CASSSLGLAIVQFF.

This chain connects TRBV5-5 to TRBJ2-7, with D tentatively TRBD2 (5 bases). The germline CDR1 and CDR2 sequences are SGHKS and YYEKEE (reference sequence). The ends were cut back, 0 bases at V and 12 bases at J, with 19 bases in the middle. The CDR3 covers 14 residues. The CDR3 DNA reads TGTGCCAGCAGCTTGGACGGGATCATTCCCATTGCGTACTTC. Protein product: CASSLDGIIPIAYF.

This chain uses TRBV6-5 with TRBJ2-1, with 9 nucleotides matching TRBD1. Germline CDR1 reads MNHEY; CDR2 reads SVGAGI. V was pared by 2 bases and J by 7 bases, with 9 bases of the junction left unmatched. The CDR3 spans 16 residues. The CDR3 bases are TGTGCCAGCAGTTACGCTGGACAGGGGATAGGGAATGAGCAGTTCTTC. Amino acid sequence: CASSYAGQGIGNEQFF.

This CDR3 reads CASRYSVVTQYF. Here the CDR3 DNA reads TGTGCCAGCAGGTATTCCGTCGTGACCCAGTACTTC. The rearrangement joins TRBV6-5 to TRBJ2-5; no firm D call. V was trimmed by 6 bases and J by 7 bases, leaving 12 bases between them. This CDR3 is built from 12 residues. Germline CDR1 is MNHEY and CDR2 is SVGAGI.

For the CDR3, the DNA is TGTGCCAGCAGTGAAGCGGCGGGGGGGCCGAGGGATGAGCAGTTCTTC. Protein: CASSEAAGGPRDEQFF. This rearrangement joins TRBV2 to TRBJ2-1; 9 bases map to TRBD2. The CDR3 sequence is 16 residues long. Germline lookup yields CDR1 SNHLY and CDR2 FYNNEI. J lost 8 bases, V lost 0 bases, and 8 bases had no gene match.